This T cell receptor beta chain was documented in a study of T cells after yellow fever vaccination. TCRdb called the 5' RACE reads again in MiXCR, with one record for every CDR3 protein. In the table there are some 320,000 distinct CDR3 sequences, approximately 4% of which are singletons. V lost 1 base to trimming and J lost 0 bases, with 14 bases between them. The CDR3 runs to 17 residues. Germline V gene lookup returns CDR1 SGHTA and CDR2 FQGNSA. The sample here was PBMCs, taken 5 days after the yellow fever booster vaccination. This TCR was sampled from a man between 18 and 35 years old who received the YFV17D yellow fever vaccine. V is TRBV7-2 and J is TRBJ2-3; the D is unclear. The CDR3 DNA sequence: TGTGCCAGCAGCTTAGGCCGTGACGGACCTAGCACAGATACGCAGTATTTT. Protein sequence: CASSLGRDGPSTDTQYF.